A selection of T cell receptor beta chains follows, all from one sample in a study of response to subunit inactivated influenza vaccine. TCRdb processed the RT-PCR reads anew with MiXCR; each CDR3 protein has one entry. The sample includes about 650,000 distinct CDR3 sequences, approximately 14% of them seen just once. The sample consisted of PBMCs from blood, taken 11 to 12 days after vaccination. These receptor sequences come from a middle-aged man who received an inactivated influenza vaccine. Both conserved end residues are part of each CDR3. D genes are given only for firm matches. Size is stated for part of the rows, as once, few or many counts, or as a class when the clone is expanded.

clone size | D gene | J gene | V gene | CDR3 protein | CDR3 DNA
. | . | TRBJ1-4 | TRBV28 | CASSPDPERDEKLFF | TGTGCCAGCAGTCCCGACCCGGAACGGGATGAAAAACTGTTTTTT
few | TRBD2 | TRBJ2-6 | TRBV6-2/TRBV6-3 | CASRDGLAAISGANVLTF | TGTGCCAGCAGGGACGGACTAGCGGCAATCTCTGGGGCCAACGTCCTGACTTTC
. | TRBD2 | TRBJ2-3 | TRBV5-1 | CASSLRTSAGDTQYF | TGCGCCAGCAGCTTGAGGACTAGCGCAGGGGATACGCAGTATTTT
. | . | TRBJ1-1 | TRBV3-1 | CASSQGGAVTAFF | TGTGCCAGCAGCCAAGGGGGGGCGGTTACAGCTTTCTTT
few | TRBD2 | TRBJ2-7 | TRBV6-1 | CASSDGTSFSYEQYF | TGTGCCAGCAGTGACGGGACTAGCTTTTCCTACGAGCAGTACTTC
. | TRBD2 | TRBJ2-5 | TRBV6-1 | CASTLAGKGETQYF | TGTGCCAGCACCCTAGCGGGGAAAGGCGAGACCCAGTACTTC
. | TRBD2 | TRBJ2-4 | TRBV6-2/TRBV6-3 | CASSYPWGGVQDIQYF | TGTGCCAGCAGTTACCCCTGGGGAGGGGTTCAAGACATTCAGTACTTC
few | TRBD1 | TRBJ1-6 | TRBV4-1 | CASSQEDRARSPLHF | TGCGCCAGCAGCCAAGAGGACAGGGCTCGTTCACCCCTCCACTTT
few | . | TRBJ2-7 | TRBV29-1 | CSVRDRPLGKQYF | TGCAGCGTCAGAGACAGGCCCCTCGGGAAGCAGTACTTC
few | . | TRBJ1-4 | TRBV15 | CATSRLTVPNEKLFF | TGTGCCACCAGCAGATTGACAGTTCCAAATGAAAAACTGTTTTTT
many | . | TRBJ1-2 | TRBV5-1 | CASSPGWGVANYGYTF | TGCGCCAGCAGCCCAGGATGGGGGGTAGCTAACTATGGCTACACCTTC
many | TRBD1 | TRBJ2-1 | TRBV20-1 | CSARGDRGVYNEQFF | TGCAGTGCTAGGGGCGACAGGGGGGTTTACAATGAGCAGTTCTTC
few | TRBD2 | TRBJ2-5 | TRBV10-3 | CATGRAETQYF | TGTGCCACGGGGAGGGCCGAGACCCAGTACTTC
few | . | TRBJ1-1 | TRBV30 | CAWSVQGWDTEAFF | TGTGCCTGGAGTGTTCAGGGATGGGACACTGAAGCTTTCTTT
many | . | TRBJ2-1 | TRBV7-2 | CASSLAGGFKHEQFF | TGTGCCAGCAGCTTAGCCGGGGGATTTAAGCATGAGCAGTTCTTC
. | . | TRBJ1-4 | TRBV6-5 | CASSYYGTPNEKLFF | TGTGCCAGCAGTTACTACGGGACCCCTAATGAAAAACTGTTTTTT
. | . | TRBJ2-1 | TRBV29-1 | CSAETNNEQFF | TGCAGCGCCGAGACAAACAATGAGCAGTTCTTC
few | . | TRBJ2-3 | TRBV5-1 | CASSSYRVGTDTQYF | TGCGCCAGCAGCTCCTACAGGGTAGGGACAGATACGCAGTATTTT
. | . | TRBJ2-1 | TRBV28 | CASSPHRSSYNEQFF | TGTGCCAGCAGCCCCCACAGGAGCTCCTACAATGAGCAGTTCTTC